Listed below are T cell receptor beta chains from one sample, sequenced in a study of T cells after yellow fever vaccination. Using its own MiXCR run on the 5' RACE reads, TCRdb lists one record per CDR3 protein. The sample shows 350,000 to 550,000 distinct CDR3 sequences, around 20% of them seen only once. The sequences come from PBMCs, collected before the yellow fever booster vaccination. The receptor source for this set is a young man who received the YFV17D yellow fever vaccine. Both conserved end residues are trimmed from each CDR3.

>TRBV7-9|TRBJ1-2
ASSLDRPGGGYT
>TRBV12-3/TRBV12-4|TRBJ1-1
ASRGGGSMNTEAF
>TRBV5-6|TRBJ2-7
ASYGGVEEYEQY
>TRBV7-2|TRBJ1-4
ASSLVQGGEKLF
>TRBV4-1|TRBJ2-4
ASSSPLAKNIQY
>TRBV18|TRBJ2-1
ASSQDRSVNEQF
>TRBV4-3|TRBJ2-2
ASSQEAQGLTGELF
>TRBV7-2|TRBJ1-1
ASSPRPYRGRKGMNTEAF
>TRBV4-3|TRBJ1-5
ASSQERVNQPQH
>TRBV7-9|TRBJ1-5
ASSLTDQPQH
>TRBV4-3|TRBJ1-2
ASSQITGTGASYGYT
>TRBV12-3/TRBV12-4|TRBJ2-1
ASTRGPSNEQF
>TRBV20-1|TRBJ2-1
SATRLAGGSYNEQF
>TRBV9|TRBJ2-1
ASSVGGAALKSSYNEQF
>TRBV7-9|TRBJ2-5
ASSTRQETQY
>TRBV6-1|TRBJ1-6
ASSGPGSGSPLH
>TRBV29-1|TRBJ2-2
SVGTATGELF
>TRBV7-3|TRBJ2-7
ASSPRDGAEQY
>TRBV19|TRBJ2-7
ASSTRTGLYEQY
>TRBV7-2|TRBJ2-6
ASSLATGANVLT
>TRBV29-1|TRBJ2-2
SVEAADTGELF
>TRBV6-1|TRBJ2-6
ATGAGFSGANVLT
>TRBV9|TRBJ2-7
ASSVAGNAYEQY
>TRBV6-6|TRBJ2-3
ASSYSFQGAGTDTQY
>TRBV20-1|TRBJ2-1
SASTPGTGSHHEQF
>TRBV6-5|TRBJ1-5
ACSPWEVNQPQH
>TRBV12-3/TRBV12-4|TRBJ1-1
ASSLGSRSL
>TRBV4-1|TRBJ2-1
ASSVGGVYNEQF
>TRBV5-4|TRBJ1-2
ASRTGEDGYT
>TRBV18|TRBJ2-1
ASSRRRSSYNEQF
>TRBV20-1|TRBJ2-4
SARVGGGSKNIQY
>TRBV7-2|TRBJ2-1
ASSFYKRSGRNEQF
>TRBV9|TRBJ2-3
ASSDPTKDFPQY
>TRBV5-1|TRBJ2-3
ASSLTVGTDTQY
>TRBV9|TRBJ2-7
ASSVGPGPEQY
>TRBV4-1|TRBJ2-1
ASSHATGGTLLEQF
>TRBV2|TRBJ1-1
ASMTTGETEAF
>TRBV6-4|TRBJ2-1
ACSDGAGGGSEQF
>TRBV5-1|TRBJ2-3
ASRGEGADTQY
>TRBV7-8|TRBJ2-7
ASSLPDGTGPYEQY
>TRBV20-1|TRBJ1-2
SADQGALGYT
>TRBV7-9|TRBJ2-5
ASSHAGGQTSGETQY